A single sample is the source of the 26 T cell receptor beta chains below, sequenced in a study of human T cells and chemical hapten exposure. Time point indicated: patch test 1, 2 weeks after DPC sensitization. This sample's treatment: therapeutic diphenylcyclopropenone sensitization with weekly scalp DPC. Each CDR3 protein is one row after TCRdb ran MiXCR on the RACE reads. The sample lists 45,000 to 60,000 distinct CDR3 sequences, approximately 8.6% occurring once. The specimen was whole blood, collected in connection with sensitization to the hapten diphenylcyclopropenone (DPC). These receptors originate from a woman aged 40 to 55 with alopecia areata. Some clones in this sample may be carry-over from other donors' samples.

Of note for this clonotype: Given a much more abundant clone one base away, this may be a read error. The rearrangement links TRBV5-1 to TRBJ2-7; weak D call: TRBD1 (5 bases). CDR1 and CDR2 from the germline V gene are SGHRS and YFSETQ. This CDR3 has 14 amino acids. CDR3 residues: CARSLGTGLYEQYF. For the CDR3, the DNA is TGCGCCAGAAGCTTGGGAACAGGCCTCTACGAGCAGTACTTC.

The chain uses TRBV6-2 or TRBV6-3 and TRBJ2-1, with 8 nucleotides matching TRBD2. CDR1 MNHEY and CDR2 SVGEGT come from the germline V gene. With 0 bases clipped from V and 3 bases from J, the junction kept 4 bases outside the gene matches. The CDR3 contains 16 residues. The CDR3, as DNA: TGTGCCAGCAGTTACTCCAGCGGGGGCCGCTACAATGAGCAGTTCTTC. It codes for CASSYSSGGRYNEQFF.

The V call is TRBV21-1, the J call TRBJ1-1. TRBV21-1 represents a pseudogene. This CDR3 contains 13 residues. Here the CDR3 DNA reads TGTGCCAGCAGCAAAGAGGAGAATTTTGAAGCTTTCTTT. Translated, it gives CASSKEENFEAFF.

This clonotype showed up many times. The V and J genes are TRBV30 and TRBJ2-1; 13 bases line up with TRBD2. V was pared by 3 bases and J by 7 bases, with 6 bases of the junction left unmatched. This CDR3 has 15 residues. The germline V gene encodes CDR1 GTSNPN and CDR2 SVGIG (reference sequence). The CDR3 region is CAWSRLAGGWNEQFF. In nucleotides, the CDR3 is TGTGCCTGGAGCCGACTAGCGGGGGGCTGGAATGAGCAGTTCTTC.

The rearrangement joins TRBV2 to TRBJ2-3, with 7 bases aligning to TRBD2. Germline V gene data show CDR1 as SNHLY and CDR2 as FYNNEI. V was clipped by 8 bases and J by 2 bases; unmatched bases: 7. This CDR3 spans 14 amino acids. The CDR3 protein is CASRGGAYTDTQYF. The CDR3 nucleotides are TGTGCCAGCCGCGGGGGAGCTTACACAGATACGCAGTATTTT.

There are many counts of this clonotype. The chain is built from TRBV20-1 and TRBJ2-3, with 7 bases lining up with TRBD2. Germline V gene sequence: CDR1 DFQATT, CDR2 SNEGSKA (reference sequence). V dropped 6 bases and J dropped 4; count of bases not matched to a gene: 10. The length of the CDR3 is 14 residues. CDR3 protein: CSAQRDARPDTQYF. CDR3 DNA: TGCAGTGCCCAGCGGGACGCGCGCCCAGATACGCAGTATTTT.

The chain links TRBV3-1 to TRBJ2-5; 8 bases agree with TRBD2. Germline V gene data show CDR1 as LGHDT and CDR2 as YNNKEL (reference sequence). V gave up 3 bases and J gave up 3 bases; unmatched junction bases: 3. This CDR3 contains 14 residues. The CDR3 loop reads CASSQRAGEETQYF. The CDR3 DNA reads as TGTGCCAGCAGCCAGAGAGCGGGGGAAGAGACCCAGTACTTC.

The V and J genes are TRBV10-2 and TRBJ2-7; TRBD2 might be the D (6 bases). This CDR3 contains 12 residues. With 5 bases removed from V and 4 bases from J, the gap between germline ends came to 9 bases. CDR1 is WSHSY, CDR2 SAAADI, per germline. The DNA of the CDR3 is TGCGCCAGCAGTCGCGGAGGGTACGAGCAGTACTTC. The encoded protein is CASSRGGYEQYF.

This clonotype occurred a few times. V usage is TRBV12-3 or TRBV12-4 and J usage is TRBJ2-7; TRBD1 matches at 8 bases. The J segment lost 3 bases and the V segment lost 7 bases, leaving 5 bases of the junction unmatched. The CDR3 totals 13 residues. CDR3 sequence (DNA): TGTGCCAGCACCTTGACAGGGGACTACGAGCAGTACTTC. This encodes CASTLTGDYEQYF.

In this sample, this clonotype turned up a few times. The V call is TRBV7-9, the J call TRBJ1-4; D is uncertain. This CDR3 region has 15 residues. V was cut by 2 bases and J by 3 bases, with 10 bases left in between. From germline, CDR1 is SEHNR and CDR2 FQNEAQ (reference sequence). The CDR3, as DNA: TGTGCCAGCAGCTTAATGGGATCTCCTAATGAAAAACTGTTTTTT. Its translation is CASSLMGSPNEKLFF.

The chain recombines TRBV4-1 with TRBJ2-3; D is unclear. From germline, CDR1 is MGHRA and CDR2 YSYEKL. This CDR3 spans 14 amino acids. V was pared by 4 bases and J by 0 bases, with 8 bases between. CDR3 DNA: TGCGCCAGCAGCCGCAGTTTAAGCACAGATACGCAGTATTTT. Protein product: CASSRSLSTDTQYF.

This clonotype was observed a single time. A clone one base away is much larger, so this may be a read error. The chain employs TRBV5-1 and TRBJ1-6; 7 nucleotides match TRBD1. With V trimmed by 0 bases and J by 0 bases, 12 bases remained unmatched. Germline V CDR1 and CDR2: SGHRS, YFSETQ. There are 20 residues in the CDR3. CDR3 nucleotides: TGCGCCAGCAGCTTGGGGATAGGGGGCGGCCCCAGCTCCTATAATTCACCCCTCCACTTT. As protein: CASSLGIGGGPSSYNSPLHF.

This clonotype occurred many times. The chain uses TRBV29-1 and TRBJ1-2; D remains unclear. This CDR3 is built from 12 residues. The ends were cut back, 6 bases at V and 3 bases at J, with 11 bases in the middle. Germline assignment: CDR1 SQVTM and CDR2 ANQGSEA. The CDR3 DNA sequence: TGCAGCGTCTCCCCCGCCGACTATGGCTACACCTTC. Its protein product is CSVSPADYGYTF. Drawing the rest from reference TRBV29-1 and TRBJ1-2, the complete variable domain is SAVISQKPSRDICQRGTSLTIQCQVDSQVTMMFWYRQQPGQSLTLIATANQGSEATYESGFVIDKFPISRPNLTFSTLTVSNMSPEDSSIYLCSVSPADYGYTFGSGTRLTVV.

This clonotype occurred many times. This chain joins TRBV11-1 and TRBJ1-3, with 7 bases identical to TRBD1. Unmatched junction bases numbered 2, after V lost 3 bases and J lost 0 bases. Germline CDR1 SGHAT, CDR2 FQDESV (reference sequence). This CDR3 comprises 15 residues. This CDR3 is CASSFGDSSGNTIYF. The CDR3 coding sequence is TGTGCCAGCAGCTTCGGGGACAGCTCTGGAAACACCATATATTTT.

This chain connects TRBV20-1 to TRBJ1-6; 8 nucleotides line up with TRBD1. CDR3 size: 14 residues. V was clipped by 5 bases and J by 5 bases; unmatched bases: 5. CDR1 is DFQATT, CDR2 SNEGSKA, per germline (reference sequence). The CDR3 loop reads CSAYPGQDNSPLHF. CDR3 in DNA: TGCAGTGCTTACCCGGGACAGGATAATTCACCCCTCCACTTT.

DNA of the CDR3: TGCGCCAGCAGCCTACAGACTAGCGGAGATACGCAGTATTTT. Translating gives CASSLQTSGDTQYF. V usage is TRBV4-3 and J usage is TRBJ2-3; 9 bases are shared with TRBD2. The germline CDR1 and CDR2 sequences are LGHNA and YSLEER. CDR3 length: 14 amino acids. The V gene end was trimmed by 4 bases and the J gene end by 5 bases; junction bases not matched to a gene: 4.

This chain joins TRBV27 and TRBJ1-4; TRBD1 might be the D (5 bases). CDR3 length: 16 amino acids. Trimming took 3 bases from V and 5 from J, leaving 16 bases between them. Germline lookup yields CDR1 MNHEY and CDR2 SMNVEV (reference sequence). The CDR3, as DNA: TGTGCCAGCAGTTTCTCCCCCCGGGGGGTAAATGAAAAACTGTTTTTT. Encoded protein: CASSFSPRGVNEKLFF.

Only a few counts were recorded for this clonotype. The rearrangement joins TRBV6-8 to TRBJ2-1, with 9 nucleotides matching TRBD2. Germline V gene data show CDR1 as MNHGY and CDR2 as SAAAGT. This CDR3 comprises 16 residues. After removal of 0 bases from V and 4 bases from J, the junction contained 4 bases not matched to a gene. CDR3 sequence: CASSYSSGGFYNEQFF. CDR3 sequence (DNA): TGTGCCAGCAGTTACTCTAGCGGGGGCTTTTACAATGAGCAGTTCTTC.

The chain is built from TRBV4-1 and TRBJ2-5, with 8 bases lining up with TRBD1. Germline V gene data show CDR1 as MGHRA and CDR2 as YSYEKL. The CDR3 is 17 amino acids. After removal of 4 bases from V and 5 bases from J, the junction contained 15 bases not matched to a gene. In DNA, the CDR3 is TGCGCCAGCAGCCCGGGGGCCGGACAGGGTTTCGAGGAGACCCAGTACTTC. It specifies CASSPGAGQGFEETQYF.

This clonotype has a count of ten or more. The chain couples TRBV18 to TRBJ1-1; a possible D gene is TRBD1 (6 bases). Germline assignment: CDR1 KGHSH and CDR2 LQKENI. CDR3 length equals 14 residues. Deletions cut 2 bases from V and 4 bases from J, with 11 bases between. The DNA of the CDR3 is TGTGCCAGCTCACCAGGACAGTCAGGCACTGAAGCTTTCTTT. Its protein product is CASSPGQSGTEAFF.

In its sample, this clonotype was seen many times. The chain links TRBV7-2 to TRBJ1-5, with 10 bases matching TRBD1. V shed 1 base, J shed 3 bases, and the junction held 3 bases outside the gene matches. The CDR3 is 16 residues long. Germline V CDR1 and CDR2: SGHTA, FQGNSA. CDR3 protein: CASSLGGQGTNQPQHF. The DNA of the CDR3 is TGTGCCAGCAGCTTAGGGGGACAGGGGACCAATCAGCCCCAGCATTTT. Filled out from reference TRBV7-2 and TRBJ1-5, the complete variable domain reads GAGVSQSPSNKVTEKGKDVELRCDPISGHTALYWYRQSLGQGLEFLIYFQGNSAPDKSGLPSDRFSAERTGGSVSTLTIQRTQQEDSAVYLCASSLGGQGTNQPQHFGDGTRLSIL.

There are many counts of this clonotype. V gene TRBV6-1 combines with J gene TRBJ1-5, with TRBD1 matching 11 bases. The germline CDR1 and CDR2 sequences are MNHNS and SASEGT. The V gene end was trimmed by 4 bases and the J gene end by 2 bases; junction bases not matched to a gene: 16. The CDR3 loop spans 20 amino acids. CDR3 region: CASSVGTGGPKVLGNQPQHF. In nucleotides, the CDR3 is TGTGCCAGCAGTGTCGGGACAGGGGGGCCAAAAGTGTTAGGCAATCAGCCCCAGCATTTT.

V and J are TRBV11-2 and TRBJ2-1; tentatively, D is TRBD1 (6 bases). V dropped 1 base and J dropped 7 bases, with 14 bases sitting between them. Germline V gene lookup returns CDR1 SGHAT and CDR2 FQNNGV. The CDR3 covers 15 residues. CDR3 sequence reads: CASSLVLWGPNEQFF. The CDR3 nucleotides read TGTGCCAGCAGCTTAGTTCTCTGGGGGCCGAATGAGCAGTTCTTC.

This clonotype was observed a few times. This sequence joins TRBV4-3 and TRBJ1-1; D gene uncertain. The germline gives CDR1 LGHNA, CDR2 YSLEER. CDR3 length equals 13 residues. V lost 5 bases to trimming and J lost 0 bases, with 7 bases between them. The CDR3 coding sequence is TGCGCCAGCAGCGTCCAGGTGAACACTGAAGCTTTCTTT. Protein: CASSVQVNTEAFF.

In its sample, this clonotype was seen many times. The CDR3 region is CASRNTGSGNTIYF. In DNA form, the CDR3 reads TGTGCCAGCAGAAATACTGGGTCTGGAAACACCATATATTTT. This sequence joins TRBV25-1 and TRBJ1-3; D gene unclear. This CDR3 contains 14 residues. Germline V gives CDR1 MGHDK, CDR2 SYGVNS. Trimming cost V 6 bases and J 1 base, with 10 bases left between them.

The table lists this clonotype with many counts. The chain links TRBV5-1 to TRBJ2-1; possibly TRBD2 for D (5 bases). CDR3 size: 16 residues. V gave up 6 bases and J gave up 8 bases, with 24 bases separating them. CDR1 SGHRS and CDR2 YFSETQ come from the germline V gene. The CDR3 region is CASTKLTRLAIHEQFF. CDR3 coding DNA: TGCGCCAGCACCAAGCTCACCCGCCTAGCAATCCATGAGCAGTTCTTC.